This passage covers 17 T cell receptor beta chains from one sample sequenced in a study of technical replicates of blood from several donors. Data came from immunoSEQ multiplex PCR; TCRdb stores just in-frame clones and leaves some out. Of 7,500 to 9,000 clones in the sample, about nine tenths were seen once. Sequencing was done on a sample of PBMCs. The receptors derive from a human donor in good health.

The DNA of the CDR3 is TGCGCCAGCAGCTTGCAGGGGTGGGGTAACACTGAAGCTTTCTTT. This encodes CASSLQGWGNTEAFF. The V and J genes are TRBV5-1 and TRBJ1-1; possibly TRBD1 for D (6 bases). Trimming shortened V by 1 base and J by 2 bases, and 12 bases separated the two germline ends. Germline-derived CDR1 and CDR2 are SGHRS and YFSETQ. The CDR3 covers 15 residues.

The J gene is TRBJ2-3, the V gene TRBV7-8, with 11 positions matching TRBD2. V shed 6 bases, J shed 3 bases, and the junction held 14 bases outside the gene matches. Germline V gene data show CDR1 as SGHVS and CDR2 as FQNEAQ. There are 18 residues in the CDR3. CDR3 bases: TGTGCCAGCAGTTCTCCCCTGATACTAGCGGGAGAGACAGATACGCAGTATTTT. It specifies CASSSPLILAGETDTQYF. The whole variable domain, remainder taken from reference TRBV7-8 and TRBJ2-3, is GAGVSQSPRYKVAKRGQDVALRCDPISGHVSLFWYQQALGQGPEFLTYFQNEAQLDKSGLPSDRFFAERPEGSVSTLKIQRTQQEDSAVYLCASSSPLILAGETDTQYFGPGTRLTVL.

The chain uses TRBV7-3 and TRBJ2-3; 9 nucleotides agree with TRBD2. Germline V CDR1 and CDR2: SGHTA, FQGTGA. With V trimmed by 5 bases and J by 1 base, 16 bases remained unmatched. The CDR3 extends over 19 amino acids. CDR3: CASSGKPFSGSVGTDTQYF. The CDR3 DNA reads as TGTGCCAGCAGCGGGAAACCCTTTAGCGGGAGCGTGGGCACAGATACGCAGTATTTT.

The V call is TRBV4-2, the J call TRBJ2-6, with D possibly matching TRBD2 (6 bases). Per germline, CDR1 LGHNA and CDR2 YNFKEQ. The length of the CDR3 is 19 residues. V shed 0 bases and J shed 1 base, with 16 bases lying between them. The CDR3 protein is CASSQDSGSGFSGANVLTF. For the CDR3, the DNA is TGTGCCAGCAGCCAAGATAGCGGAAGCGGGTTTTCTGGGGCCAACGTCCTGACTTTC.

J is TRBJ2-1 and V is TRBV4-1, with D possibly being TRBD2 (5 bases). This CDR3 is built from 15 residues. The ends were cut back, 4 bases at V and 5 bases at J, with 15 bases in the middle. Germline V gene lookup returns CDR1 MGHRA and CDR2 YSYEKL. The CDR3 DNA is TGCGCCAGCAGCCCCGGGCTAGCTGGGAACAATGAGCAGTTCTTC. Protein: CASSPGLAGNNEQFF.

This clone was recorded once. This chain links TRBV6-1 with TRBJ2-5, with a tentative D call TRBD1 (6 bases). CDR1 is MNHNS, CDR2 SASEGT, per germline. Trimming stripped 0 bases from V and 4 bases from J, with 12 bases between. The CDR3 runs 15 residues. The CDR3: CASSEADRSGETQYF. CDR3 DNA sequence: TGTGCCAGCAGTGAAGCAGACAGGAGTGGAGAGACCCAGTACTTC.

The chain uses TRBV14 and TRBJ1-1; D may be TRBD1 (6 bases). CDR1 and CDR2 (germline): SGHDN, FVKESK. The CDR3 sequence is 15 residues long. V lost 3 bases, J lost 3 bases, and 14 bases lay in between. CDR3 bases: TGTGCCAGCAGCCATTGGGGGCGCGGTGACACTGAAGCTTTCTTT. It specifies CASSHWGRGDTEAFF.

The chain couples TRBV25-1 to TRBJ1-2; 8 nucleotides line up with TRBD1. CDR3 length: 15 residues. CDR1 MGHDK and CDR2 SYGVNS come from the germline V gene. Losses at the gene ends were 4 bases for V and 5 bases for J; bases not matched to a gene: 9. CDR3: CASSGGGTGFYGYTF. In DNA form, the CDR3 reads TGTGCCAGCAGTGGGGGAGGGACAGGTTTTTATGGCTACACCTTC.

V and J are TRBV4-2 and TRBJ2-4; tentatively, D is TRBD2 (6 bases). CDR3 length: 15 amino acids. With 0 bases removed from V and 3 bases from J, the gap between germline ends came to 9 bases. In germline, CDR1 is LGHNA, CDR2 YNFKEQ. The CDR3 DNA follows: TGTGCCAGCAGCCAAGATGGGGGAGGCAAAAACATTCAGTACTTC. Translating it yields CASSQDGGGKNIQYF.

The genes are TRBV10-3 and TRBJ2-2; unclear D gene. V was cut by 0 bases and J by 0 bases, with 5 bases left in between. CDR3 size: 15 residues. Germline V gene lookup returns CDR1 ENHRY and CDR2 SYGVKD. The CDR3 reads CAISESVANTGELFF. CDR3 nucleotides: TGTGCCATCAGTGAGTCTGTAGCGAACACCGGGGAGCTGTTTTTT.

This chain joins TRBV7-8 and TRBJ1-2; no reliable D call. The CDR3 has 13 amino acids. CDR1 is SGHVS, CDR2 FQNEAQ, per germline. Deletions cut 4 bases from V and 7 bases from J, with 13 bases between. The CDR3 sequence: CASSYRREGGYTF. CDR3 nucleotide sequence: TGTGCCAGCAGCTACCGAAGGGAGGGTGGCTACACCTTC.

CDR3 loop: CASSPALYEQYF. The CDR3 coding sequence is TGTGCCAGCTCACCAGCTCTATACGAGCAGTACTTC. V and J are TRBV18 and TRBJ2-7; D ambiguous. Germline assignment: CDR1 KGHSH and CDR2 LQKENI. With 2 bases removed from V and 4 bases from J, the gap between germline ends came to 6 bases. This CDR3 has 12 amino acids.

The chain links TRBV10-3 to TRBJ2-3; no firm D call. Germline-derived CDR1 and CDR2 are ENHRY and SYGVKD. The CDR3 is 14 residues long. V dropped 3 bases and J dropped 0 bases, with 7 bases sitting between them. CDR3 sequence (DNA): TGTGCCATCAGTGAACAGCCAAGCACAGATACGCAGTATTTT. As protein: CAISEQPSTDTQYF.

The chain links TRBV5-1 to TRBJ2-2; 11 bases match TRBD2. CDR3 size: 16 residues. V shed 4 bases, J shed 6 bases, and the junction held 8 bases outside the gene matches. Per the germline V gene, CDR1 is SGHRS and CDR2 is YFSETQ. The CDR3 coding sequence is TGCGCCAGCAGCGATCTCACTAGCGGGAGTTCCGGGGAGCTGTTTTTT. Protein sequence: CASSDLTSGSSGELFF.

The chain combines TRBV27 with TRBJ2-5, with 12 bases identical to TRBD2. V gave up 6 bases and J gave up 3 bases; unmatched junction bases: 2. The CDR3 contains 14 residues. The germline gives CDR1 MNHEY, CDR2 SMNVEV (reference sequence). The DNA for the CDR3 is TGTGCCAGCAGGCGACTAGCGGGAGAAGAGACCCAGTACTTC. Translated, it gives CASRRLAGEETQYF.

This chain connects TRBV29-1 to TRBJ1-2; no clear D gene. The CDR3 is 11 residues long. Germline V gene sequence: CDR1 SQVTM, CDR2 ANQGSEA. The V end lost 7 bases, the J end lost 2 bases, and 8 bases lay between the germline ends. Here the CDR3 reads CSGLENYGYTF. CDR3 nucleotide sequence: TGCAGCGGACTCGAAAACTATGGCTACACCTTC.

V and J are TRBV6-5 and TRBJ1-2; D is undetermined. Per germline, CDR1 MNHEY and CDR2 SVGAGI. Trimming pared 4 bases from V and 4 bases from J, leaving 13 bases between. This CDR3 is built from 14 residues. In DNA, the CDR3 is TGTGCCAGCAGTTTGGGAGACCCTACCTATGGCTACACCTTC. The encoded protein is CASSLGDPTYGYTF.